The clone carrying this T cell receptor (beta chain) was recorded many times. Its matching antigen is unknown. This specimen comes from a study of neurological immune-mediated disorders. The CDR3 contains 13 residues. V was pared by 3 bases and J by 4 bases, with 9 bases between. Germline lookup yields CDR1 MNHNS and CDR2 SASEGT. Synthesis of cDNA was carried out by template-switch 5'RACE. The reaction used 10-nucleotide random UMIs. TCRdb ran MiXCR on the 5' RACE reads and lists one entry per CDR3 protein. The table lists over 75,000 distinct CDR3 sequences, almost 6% of them singletons, with over 6.5% in the top ten. Findings of the study overall: Association with the multiple sclerosis repertoire cluster was not found for any clinical or MRI feature. Private repertoires in all groups were suggested, as expanded clones shared no CDR3 amino acid sequences across subjects.

Time point in this sample: longitudinal time-point 2. The TCR comes from an older woman with multiple sclerosis. The chain combines TRBV6-1 with TRBJ1-2; D is unresolved. Sequences were obtained from PBMCs. Written as DNA, the CDR3 is TGTGCCAGCAGTGAGTTGGGCAGCTATGGCTACACCTTC. Amino acids: CASSELGSYGYTF.